These 15 T cell receptor beta chains were sequenced from one sample in a study of T-cell reconstitution after alpha-beta-depleted transplantation in children. Unique molecular identifiers were used to barcode this TCRbeta library. TCRdb fed the PCR reads into MiXCR, producing one record per CDR3 protein. The top ten clones hold 14% of a sample with 500,000 or so distinct CDR3 sequences, roughly an eighth of them seen once. The sequences come from PBMCs, mostly from graft donor cells, collected 180 days after TCRalphabeta/CD19-depleted stem cell transplant. The receptor set was obtained from a female patient younger than 10 who had a stem cell transplant for aplastic anemia, so the T cells may come from the graft donor.

The chain has TRBV5-6 and TRBJ2-7; 7 positions match TRBD1. CDR3 size: 17 residues. The trim removed 0 bases at V and 7 bases at J, leaving 16 bases unmatched. The V gene's germline CDR1 is SGHDT and CDR2 YYEEEE. DNA for the CDR3: TGTGCCAGCAGCTTGGCCATGTCAGGGGGTGACTTATGGGAGCAGTACTTC. This translates into CASSLAMSGGDLWEQYF.

The gene calls are TRBV7-9 and TRBJ2-7, with D possibly being TRBD2 (6 bases). The CDR3 covers 13 residues. V lost 7 bases and J 3 bases, leaving 13 bases between the germline ends. Germline V gene data show CDR1 as SEHNR and CDR2 as FQNEAQ (reference sequence). The CDR3 sequence: CASTPISGYEQYF. CDR3 coding DNA: TGTGCCAGCACCCCTATTAGCGGCTACGAGCAGTACTTC.

This clonotype was observed a few times. This chain uses TRBV14 with TRBJ1-1, with 7 bases aligning to TRBD1. The trim removed 3 bases at V and 5 bases at J, leaving 6 bases unmatched. Germline V CDR1 and CDR2: SGHDN, FVKESK. The CDR3 loop spans 14 amino acids. The CDR3 coding sequence is TGTGCCAGCAGCCATTCCAGGGGGGGGACTGAAGCTTTCTTT. It specifies CASSHSRGGTEAFF.

This clonotype was recorded a few times. The CDR3 reads CASRQGAIGNEQFF. DNA of the CDR3: TGTGCCAGCAGGCAGGGGGCAATCGGCAATGAGCAGTTCTTC. The V and J genes are TRBV12-3 or TRBV12-4 and TRBJ2-1, with TRBD1 matching over 8 bases. CDR3 length equals 14 residues. V dropped 6 bases and J dropped 6; count of bases not matched to a gene: 7.

The J gene is TRBJ2-7, the V gene TRBV27; 11 nucleotides align to TRBD1. V gave up 6 bases and J gave up 3 bases; unmatched junction bases: 19. The CDR3 is 19 residues long. Germline values: CDR1 MNHEY, CDR2 SMNVEV (reference sequence). This chain's CDR3 is CASSILRQRTGQGGYEQYF. CDR3 bases: TGTGCCAGCAGCATTTTAAGACAGCGCACGGGACAGGGGGGCTACGAGCAGTACTTC.

This clonotype was detected ten times or more. V is TRBV4-3 and J is TRBJ2-7; D gene uncertain. CDR1 LGHNA and CDR2 YSLEER come from the germline V gene. Trimming cost V 3 bases and J 1 base, with 13 bases left between them. This CDR3 comprises 15 residues. CDR3 residues: CASSQTIDHSYEQYF. The CDR3 DNA reads TGCGCCAGCAGCCAGACCATCGACCATTCCTACGAGCAGTACTTC.

This clonotype was counted a few times. The V gene is TRBV29-1, the J gene TRBJ2-1; 9 bases match TRBD2. The CDR3 spans 14 residues. V dropped 6 bases and J dropped 12; count of bases not matched to a gene: 15. In germline, CDR1 is SQVTM, CDR2 ANQGSEA. The CDR3 DNA reads TGCAGCGTCCTAGCGGGGTCATCCGATCAGTGGCAGTTCTTC. Translation: CSVLAGSSDQWQFF.

V usage is TRBV12-3 or TRBV12-4 and J usage is TRBJ2-3; 9 nucleotides align to TRBD1. CDR3 size: 22 residues. Losses at the gene ends were 5 bases for V and 4 bases for J; bases not matched to a gene: 28. CDR3 sequence: CASSPRGGSTGGSGSGADTQYF. The CDR3 DNA reads TGTGCCAGCAGTCCTAGAGGGGGATCTACAGGGGGCAGCGGTTCAGGCGCAGATACGCAGTATTTT.

This clonotype was detected a few times. The chain is built from TRBV19 and TRBJ2-1; D could derive from TRBD1 or TRBD2 (6 bases each). V was trimmed by 3 bases and J by 7 bases, leaving 16 bases between them. Germline V gene data show CDR1 as LNHDA and CDR2 as SQIVND (reference sequence). This CDR3 spans 15 amino acids. CDR3 sequence: CASSIHDRRVNEQFF. CDR3 in DNA: TGTGCCAGTAGTATCCATGACAGGAGGGTTAATGAGCAGTTCTTC. The full variable domain, rest sourced from reference TRBV19 and TRBJ2-1, is DGGITQSPKYLFRKEGQNVTLSCEQNLNHDAMYWYRQDPGQGLRLIYYSQIVNDFQKGDIAEGYSVSREKKESFPLTVTSAQKNPTAFYLCASSIHDRRVNEQFFGPGTRLTVL.

This clonotype turned up a few times. The rearrangement uses TRBV6-5 and TRBJ2-3; D gene uncertain. The CDR3 extends over 15 amino acids. CDR1 MNHEY and CDR2 SVGAGI come from the germline V gene. With 2 bases removed from V and 2 bases from J, the gap between germline ends came to 11 bases. CDR3 DNA sequence: TGTGCCAGCAGTTACGAGGTTTTCCCCACAGATACGCAGTATTTT. It yields the protein CASSYEVFPTDTQYF.

The rearrangement links TRBV12-3 or TRBV12-4 to TRBJ2-7; the D is unclear. This CDR3 comprises 13 residues. The V gene lost 2 bases and the J gene lost 6 bases, with 11 bases spanning the gap. Here the CDR3 reads CASSLTGRREQYV. The CDR3 DNA follows: TGTGCCAGCAGTTTAACGGGCAGACGCGAGCAGTACGTC.

This clonotype came up once. V and J are TRBV6-5 and TRBJ2-6; D perhaps matches TRBD2 (5 bases). The CDR3 runs 16 residues. Germline CDR1 is MNHEY and CDR2 is SVGAGI. Trimming left V 0 bases short and J 0 bases short, with 6 bases between. This CDR3 reads CASSYSGISGANVLTF. CDR3 sequence (DNA): TGTGCCAGCAGTTACTCCGGGATCTCTGGGGCCAACGTCCTGACTTTC.

Only a few counts were recorded for this clonotype. The chain combines TRBV7-9 with TRBJ2-1; TRBD2 agrees at 13 bases. Germline values: CDR1 SEHNR, CDR2 FQNEAQ (reference sequence). CDR3 length equals 17 residues. The V gene end was trimmed by 3 bases and the J gene end by 5 bases; junction bases not matched to a gene: 7. CDR3 region: CASSFHWGLAGNNEQFF. CDR3 in DNA: TGTGCCAGCAGCTTTCACTGGGGACTAGCGGGAAACAATGAGCAGTTCTTC.

The sample holds many counts of this clonotype. This chain uses TRBV7-2 with TRBJ2-1; tentative D call: TRBD2 (6 bases). The CDR3 sequence is 14 residues long. CDR1 is SGHTA, CDR2 FQGNSA, per germline. The V end lost 5 bases, the J end lost 4 bases, and 12 bases lay between the germline ends. CDR3 loop: CASSPGTRYNEQFF. The CDR3 DNA sequence: TGTGCCAGCAGCCCCGGGACTCGTTACAATGAGCAGTTCTTC.

This chain links TRBV12-3 or TRBV12-4 with TRBJ2-7; perhaps TRBD1 as D (5 bases). The ends were cut back, 4 bases at V and 2 bases at J, with 15 bases in the middle. The CDR3 extends over 15 amino acids. CDR3 in DNA: TGTGCCAGCAGTTCCGCGACAGAGCCCGCCTACGAGCAGTACGTC. It codes for CASSSATEPAYEQYV.